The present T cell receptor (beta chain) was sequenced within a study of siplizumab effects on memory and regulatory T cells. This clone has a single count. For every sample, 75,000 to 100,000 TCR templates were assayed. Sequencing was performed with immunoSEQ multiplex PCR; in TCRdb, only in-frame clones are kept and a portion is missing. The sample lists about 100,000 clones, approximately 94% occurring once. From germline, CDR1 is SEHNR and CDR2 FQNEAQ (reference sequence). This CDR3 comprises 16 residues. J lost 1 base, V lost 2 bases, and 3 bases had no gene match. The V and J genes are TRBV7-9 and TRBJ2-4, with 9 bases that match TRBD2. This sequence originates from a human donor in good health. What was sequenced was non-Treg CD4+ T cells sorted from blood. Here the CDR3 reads CASSLLAGRAKNIQYF. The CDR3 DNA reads TGTGCCAGCAGCTTACTAGCGGGACGGGCCAAAAACATTCAGTACTTC.